The 26 T cell receptor beta chains below were found in one sample sequenced in a study of sequential checkpoint blockade in melanoma. Treatment here: randomized to nivolumab then ipilimumab (arm A) or the reverse (arm B). Assay used: immunoSEQ multiplex PCR; TCRdb lists only in-frame clones, some missing. Among roughly 36,000 clones listed, under 35% were seen once. Material: tumor tissue (inferred from file names), obtained from a patient given nivolumab and ipilimumab in sequence. The receptor set was obtained from a human donor with melanoma.

The gene calls are TRBV6-8 and TRBJ2-2; the D gene is possibly TRBD2 (7 bases). The CDR3 spans 16 residues. Germline lookup yields CDR1 MNHGY and CDR2 SAAAGT. The V and J ends lost 2 bases and 7 bases respectively, with 17 bases between them. Here the CDR3 reads CASSYGQGREDGELFF. CDR3 bases: TGTGCCAGCAGTTACGGGCAGGGGAGGGAAGACGGGGAGCTGTTTTTT.

J is TRBJ2-2 and V is TRBV11-1, with 7 bases that match TRBD1. V trimming: 1 base; J trimming: 5 bases; junction bases outside the gene matches: 4. The CDR3 is made up of 15 amino acids. CDR1 is SGHAT and CDR2 is FQDESV in the germline V gene (reference sequence). The CDR3 region is CASSLDRGQTGELFF. The DNA for the CDR3 is TGTGCCAGCAGCTTAGACAGGGGACAAACCGGGGAGCTGTTTTTT.

There are a few counts of this clone. The chain employs TRBV6-8 and TRBJ1-1, with TRBD1 identical over 7 bases. V gave up 6 bases and J gave up 9 bases; unmatched junction bases: 7. The CDR3 runs 12 residues. Germline V gene data show CDR1 as MNHGY and CDR2 as SAAAGT. The CDR3 loop reads CASRLTGYQAFF. The CDR3 DNA sequence: TGTGCCAGCAGATTGACAGGGTATCAAGCTTTCTTT.

V is TRBV30 and J is TRBJ1-5, with D tentatively TRBD1 (5 bases). Germline values: CDR1 GTSNPN, CDR2 SVGIG (reference sequence). With 5 bases removed from V and 2 bases from J, the gap between germline ends came to 10 bases. The CDR3 totals 13 residues. The CDR3 sequence: CAWQGRGNQPQHF. The CDR3 DNA reads as TGTGCCTGGCAGGGTAGGGGCAATCAGCCCCAGCATTTT.

This clone was detected a few times. The chain is built from TRBV10-3 and TRBJ1-2, with D perhaps TRBD1 (5 bases). The V gene's germline CDR1 is ENHRY and CDR2 SYGVKD. The CDR3 runs to 13 residues. The V and J ends lost 2 bases and 4 bases respectively, with 8 bases between them. The CDR3 bases are TGTGCCATCAGTGAGGAGGGGAGCTATGGCTACACCTTC. This translates into CAISEEGSYGYTF.

This chain links TRBV19 with TRBJ1-6, with a weak D call TRBD1 (5 bases). CDR1 and CDR2 from the germline V gene are LNHDA and SQIVND (reference sequence). Between the trimmed V and J ends, which lost 7 bases and 0 bases, there was a span of 16 bases. This CDR3 contains 17 residues. This CDR3 reads CASTPGRFNSYNSPLHF. The CDR3 DNA follows: TGTGCCAGTACCCCGGGACGGTTCAACTCCTATAATTCACCCCTCCACTTT.

The DNA of the CDR3 is TGTGCCAGCAGTTCACGCCCCCGGGGGTCTGCCTACAATGAGCAGTTCTTC. Translation: CASSSRPRGSAYNEQFF. This chain joins TRBV6-8 and TRBJ2-1; D may be TRBD2 (6 bases). There are 17 residues in the CDR3. Deletions cut 4 bases from V and 2 bases from J, with 18 bases between. CDR1 and CDR2 (germline): MNHGY, SAAAGT.

This clone was detected a few times. The J gene is TRBJ1-6, the V gene TRBV6-8, with 9 bases that match TRBD1. V trimming: 10 bases; J trimming: 8 bases; junction bases outside the gene matches: 3. CDR3 length equals 12 residues. CDR1 MNHGY and CDR2 SAAAGT come from the germline V gene. Here the CDR3 DNA reads TGTGCCATCAGGGACAGGGATTCACCCCTCCACTTT. This codes for CAIRDRDSPLHF.

This chain links TRBV6-8 with TRBJ1-2; TRBD1 matches at 7 bases. Looked up from germline, CDR1 is MNHGY and CDR2 is SAAAGT. Germline trimming cut 7 bases from V and 3 bases from J; bases unmatched to any gene: 8. The CDR3 is made up of 14 amino acids. The CDR3 nucleotides are TGTGCCAGCATGTCAGGGCAGGGGGACTATGGCTACACCTTC. It yields the protein CASMSGQGDYGYTF.

J is TRBJ1-1 and V is TRBV6-8; TRBD1 matches 12 bases. In germline, CDR1 is MNHGY, CDR2 SAAAGT. This CDR3 comprises 14 residues. V was pared by 4 bases and J by 8 bases, with 5 bases of the junction left unmatched. The CDR3 nucleotides are TGTGCCAGCAGTTTACTGGGACAGGGGGCCGAAGCTTTCTTT. This codes for CASSLLGQGAEAFF.

This clone was observed a handful of times. The chain uses TRBV6-8 and TRBJ2-5; 11 nucleotides align to TRBD2. Germline CDR1 and CDR2: MNHGY and SAAAGT. This CDR3 comprises 17 residues. The V segment lost 4 bases and the J segment 4 bases; nucleotides outside the gene matches: 11. CDR3 bases: TGTGCCAGCAGTTCGGGTCTAGCGGGGGGTGGTAGAGAGACCCAGTACTTC. It is translated as CASSSGLAGGGRETQYF.

This clone was counted only a few times. V and J are TRBV27 and TRBJ1-2, with 9 bases identical to TRBD1. The CDR3 is 15 residues long. Trimming removed 6 bases from V and 7 bases from J; junction bases left unmatched: 12. Germline V lookup: CDR1 MNHEY, CDR2 SMNVEV (reference sequence). CDR3 sequence reads: CASSKPGTGFSGYTF. CDR3 nucleotide sequence: TGTGCCAGCAGCAAGCCCGGGACAGGGTTCTCTGGCTACACCTTC.

V and J are TRBV19 and TRBJ2-3; a possible D gene is TRBD2 (5 bases). Trimming removed 5 bases at V and 5 bases at J, with 14 bases between. The length of the CDR3 is 14 residues. Germline V gives CDR1 LNHDA, CDR2 SQIVND (reference sequence). The CDR3 DNA follows: TGTGCCAGTAGTCCCCGATCACGGGGAGATACGCAGTATTTT. This sequence encodes CASSPRSRGDTQYF.

This clone was counted a few times. The V and J genes are TRBV9 and TRBJ2-2; 8 nucleotides match TRBD1. Germline V gives CDR1 SGDLS, CDR2 YYNGEE. V lost 1 base, J lost 3 bases, and 2 bases stayed unmatched. The CDR3 spans 15 residues. CDR3 DNA: TGTGCCAGCAGCGTACAGGGGGCGGACACCGGGGAGCTGTTTTTT. Encoded protein: CASSVQGADTGELFF.

This clone was seen a few times. The rearrangement uses TRBV28 and TRBJ2-7; 7 bases fit TRBD1. Trimming at V came to 2 bases and at J to 6 bases, leaving 10 bases not matched to a gene. The length of the CDR3 is 15 residues. CDR1 MDHEN and CDR2 SYDVKM come from the germline V gene. CDR3 sequence (DNA): TGTGCCAGCAGTTTACTGACAGGGCCCCCACGCGAGCAGTACTTC. Its translation is CASSLLTGPPREQYF.

V usage is TRBV28 and J usage is TRBJ1-3, with a weak D call TRBD1 (5 bases). Germline lookup yields CDR1 MDHEN and CDR2 SYDVKM. CDR3 length: 15 residues. V was shortened by 3 bases and J by 2 bases, with 11 bases between the two germline ends. CDR3 amino acids: CASSLPQGTGNTIYF. In DNA, the CDR3 is TGTGCCAGCAGTTTGCCCCAGGGAACTGGAAACACCATATATTTT.

This clone was picked up a small number of times. The chain has TRBV11-3 and TRBJ2-7, with 8 bases fitting TRBD1. The CDR3 spans 15 residues. In germline, CDR1 is SGHNT, CDR2 YENEEA. V lost 8 bases and J lost 7; bases outside the gene matches: 16. In nucleotides, the CDR3 is TGTGCCAGCTCGCTTGGGGGGACAGGCCTTTGGGAGCAGTACTTC. Residues: CASSLGGTGLWEQYF.

This sequence joins TRBV28 and TRBJ1-3; TRBD1 agrees at 9 bases. This CDR3 spans 15 amino acids. Germline values: CDR1 MDHEN, CDR2 SYDVKM. After removal of 0 bases from V and 6 bases from J, the junction contained 3 bases not matched to a gene. CDR3 amino acids: CASSLWGQGANTIYF. The CDR3 DNA reads as TGTGCCAGCAGTTTATGGGGACAGGGCGCAAACACCATATATTTT.

The genes are TRBV28 and TRBJ1-5, with 9 bases identical to TRBD1. V shed 6 bases, J shed 3 bases, and the junction held 6 bases outside the gene matches. Germline assignment: CDR1 MDHEN and CDR2 SYDVKM. This CDR3 contains 15 residues. CDR3 nucleotides: TGTGCCAGCAGCATGGGACAGGGTAACAATCAGCCCCAGCATTTT. This codes for CASSMGQGNNQPQHF.

This clone was recorded a few times. V is TRBV6-8 and J is TRBJ2-1; 10 nucleotides line up with TRBD1. The CDR3 sequence is 16 residues long. V lost 6 bases, J lost 0 bases, and 5 bases stayed unmatched. Germline V gene sequence: CDR1 MNHGY, CDR2 SAAAGT. The CDR3 bases are TGTGCCAGCAGGACAGGGGGCTGGAGCTCCTACAATGAGCAGTTCTTC. This sequence encodes CASRTGGWSSYNEQFF.

This clone was counted between two and nine times. The rearrangement links TRBV6-8 to TRBJ2-3; 14 bases map to TRBD2. V gave up 6 bases and J gave up 6 bases; unmatched junction bases: 8. Germline CDR1 reads MNHGY; CDR2 reads SAAAGT. The CDR3 consists of 16 residues. The DNA of the CDR3 is TGTGCCAGCAGCCTCGGGACTAGCGGGAGCCTCGATACGCAGTATTTT. Translation gives CASSLGTSGSLDTQYF.

The J gene is TRBJ2-7, the V gene TRBV14; 12 nucleotides agree with TRBD2. CDR1 is SGHDN and CDR2 is FVKESK in the germline V gene. The ends lost 3 bases at V and 1 base at J; junction bases unmatched: 7. The CDR3 is 17 residues long. CDR3 sequence reads: CASSQGILAGGSYEQYF. The CDR3 DNA is TGTGCCAGCAGCCAGGGTATCCTAGCGGGAGGGTCCTACGAGCAGTACTTC.

This clone was seen many times. V is TRBV7-1 and J is TRBJ2-5, with a possible D match to TRBD1 (6 bases). TRBV7-1 is treated as an ORF (open reading frame) with a function not yet certain. There are 13 residues in the CDR3. Trimming stripped 3 bases from V and 5 bases from J, with 10 bases between. CDR3 bases: TGTGCCAGCAGCTCGCAGGGGTGGGAGACCCAGTACTTC. This encodes CASSSQGWETQYF.

The chain has TRBV11-3 and TRBJ2-5; 7 bases are shared with TRBD2. The CDR3 extends over 14 amino acids. The V gene end was trimmed by 5 bases and the J gene end by 4 bases; junction bases not matched to a gene: 7. CDR1 and CDR2 from the germline V gene are SGHNT and YENEEA. The CDR3 DNA follows: TGTGCCAGCAGCCCGATGGCGGGAGTAGAGACCCAGTACTTC. Translating gives CASSPMAGVETQYF.

This clone appeared a few times. The chain joins TRBV6-8 to TRBJ2-5, with 15 nucleotides matching TRBD2. The CDR3 runs 18 residues. Looked up from germline, CDR1 is MNHGY and CDR2 is SAAAGT. J gave up 4 bases and V 10 bases, and 16 bases lay outside the gene matches. CDR3 amino acids: CAISSGTSGRIGGETQYF. The CDR3 bases are TGTGCCATCAGCTCCGGGACTAGCGGGAGGATCGGTGGAGAGACCCAGTACTTC.

This clone was seen more than once but under ten times. The chain combines TRBV9 with TRBJ2-2; D is uncertain. This CDR3 region has 13 residues. Germline-derived CDR1 and CDR2 are SGDLS and YYNGEE. V lost 1 base, J lost 6 bases, and 7 bases lay in between. CDR3: CASSVNIPGELFF. CDR3 sequence (DNA): TGTGCCAGCAGCGTAAATATACCCGGGGAGCTGTTTTTT.